This T cell receptor (beta chain) comes out of a study of PD-L1 blockade in urothelial cancer. Study-wide background: As for prior chemotherapy regimens, patients had received 0 to 3.

The method was immunoSEQ multiplex PCR; TCRdb's version includes in-frame clones alone and lacks a portion of them. This table has 49,000 or so clones, roughly 86% appearing once. Time point: pretreatment peripheral blood. The germline V gene encodes CDR1 SGHTA and CDR2 FQGNSA. V lost 3 bases and J 7 bases, leaving 9 bases between the germline ends. The CDR3 has 12 residues. V is TRBV7-2 and J is TRBJ1-2, with no clear D. The sequencing used PBMCs, collected around atezolizumab (anti-PD-L1) treatment. This TCR came from a man aged 60-69 years with urothelial cancer. The CDR3 is CASSFRTGGYTF. DNA of the CDR3: TGTGCCAGCAGCTTCCGGACTGGTGGCTACACCTTC.